This T cell receptor (beta chain) was observed in a study of T cell repertoires and HLA-DP antigens. Study context: One stimulator alloantigen differed from self by one groove amino acid; the other by ten.

Germline V CDR1 and CDR2: MNHEY, SVGAGI. This CDR3 is 14 amino acids long. The V and J ends lost 8 bases and 3 bases respectively, with 16 bases between them. The method was immunoSEQ multiplex PCR; TCRdb's version includes in-frame clones alone and lacks a portion of them. The table has 65,000 to 90,000 clones, about 80% seen once. Notes on this clone: Its antigen is still unknown.

The source material was CD4+ T cells from PBMCs. This rearrangement joins TRBV6-5 to TRBJ1-2; possible D gene TRBD1, 6 bases. This TCR came from a man in his sixties in good health and CMV-seronegative. In DNA form, the CDR3 reads TGTGCCAGCGTCGGGCGGGGGCGCGACTATGGCTACACCTTC. It specifies CASVGRGRDYGYTF.